The clone carrying this T cell receptor beta chain appeared many times. The data belong to a study of T cell repertoires in cytomegalovirus infection. TCRdb re-called the reads with MiXCR, one entry per CDR3 protein. The sample holds around 320,000 distinct CDR3 sequences, more than 8% seen once. Germline V lookup: CDR1 SGHTA, CDR2 FQGNSA. The CDR3 has 17 amino acids. The V gene lost 4 bases and the J gene lost 0 bases, with 19 bases spanning the gap. The clonotype comes from a human donor in good health (CMV status not recorded). Some clones in this sample may be carry-over from other donors' samples. The chain carries TRBV7-2 and TRBJ2-7, with D possibly matching TRBD2 (7 bases). The sample consisted of PBMCs. CDR3 sequence: CASSSQGGGLSSYEQYF. CDR3 sequence (DNA): TGTGCCAGCAGCTCCCAAGGGGGGGGCTTAAGCTCCTACGAGCAGTACTTC.